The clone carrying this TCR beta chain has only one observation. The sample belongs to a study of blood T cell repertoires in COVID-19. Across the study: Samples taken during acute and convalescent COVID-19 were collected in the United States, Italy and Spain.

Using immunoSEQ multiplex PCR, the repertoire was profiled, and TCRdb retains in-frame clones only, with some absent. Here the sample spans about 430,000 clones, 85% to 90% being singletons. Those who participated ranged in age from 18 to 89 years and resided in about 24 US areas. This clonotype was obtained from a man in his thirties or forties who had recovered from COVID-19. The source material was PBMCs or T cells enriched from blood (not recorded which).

The CDR3 region has the DNA TGTGCCAGCAGCGTAGGTTCTTTGGTTCAGACGGGTGAAAAACTGTTTTTT. It is translated as CASSVGSLVQTGEKLFF. The chain uses TRBV9 and TRBJ1-4, with no clear D. Trimming shortened V by 0 bases and J by 7 bases, and 19 bases separated the two germline ends. Germline lookup yields CDR1 SGDLS and CDR2 YYNGEE. The CDR3 is 17 residues long.